Listed here are 25 T cell receptor beta chains from one sample, sequenced in a study of molecular identifiers for immune sequencing clone quantification. TCRdb reanalysed the PCR reads using MiXCR and keeps one entry per CDR3 protein. This sample has about 510,000 distinct CDR3 sequences; 20% to 25% occur once, and the top ten carry about 0.78%. The sequencing input was naive CD8+ T cells from blood, with Jurkat cell RNA spiked in. Subset in this sample: FACS-sorted CD8+CD4-CCR7+CD45RA+ naive T cells. The receptors shown here come from a human donor in good health. Some libraries in this study had Jurkat cell RNA spiked in.

The chain uses TRBV4-3 and TRBJ2-7, with D possibly being TRBD1 (5 bases). V shed 2 bases and J shed 4 bases, with 15 bases lying between them. In germline, CDR1 is LGHNA, CDR2 YSLEER. The CDR3 loop spans 15 amino acids. DNA of the CDR3: TGCGCCAGCAGCCAATTCAGGGCCACTGGGTACGAGCAGTACTTC. The encoded protein is CASSQFRATGYEQYF.

V is TRBV4-3 and J is TRBJ1-3; D ambiguous. In germline, CDR1 is LGHNA, CDR2 YSLEER. CDR3 length equals 16 residues. Trimming pared 0 bases from V and 0 bases from J, leaving 9 bases between. CDR3 loop: CASSQDLVGSGNTIYF. The DNA for the CDR3 is TGCGCCAGCAGCCAAGATCTTGTTGGCTCTGGAAACACCATATATTTT.

This clonotype showed up many times. The chain is built from TRBV28 and TRBJ1-5; no definite D call. Trimming took off 3 bases at V and 0 bases at J, with 9 bases between the two ends. CDR1 and CDR2 from the germline V gene are MDHEN and SYDVKM. The CDR3 totals 15 residues. CDR3 amino acids: CASSFPGVSNQPQHF. CDR3 sequence (DNA): TGTGCCAGCAGTTTTCCGGGAGTTAGCAATCAGCCCCAGCATTTT.

Only a few counts were recorded for this clonotype. The chain employs TRBV10-1 and TRBJ2-2; D remains unclear. The V end was cut by 0 bases, the J end by 1 base, with 6 bases between. Germline V lookup: CDR1 WNHNN, CDR2 SYGVQD (reference sequence). The CDR3 is 15 residues long. CDR3 protein: CASSESKQNTGELFF. The CDR3 bases are TGCGCCAGCAGTGAGTCGAAACAGAACACCGGGGAGCTGTTTTTT.

As to this clonotype: With a much larger clone just one base away, this may be a read error. This chain joins TRBV7-9 and TRBJ2-3, with TRBD2 as a possible D gene (6 bases). This CDR3 comprises 17 residues. The germline V gene encodes CDR1 SEHNR and CDR2 FQNEAQ (reference sequence). The V and J ends lost 8 bases and 10 bases respectively, with 31 bases between them. DNA for the CDR3: TGTGCCAGCTCGATCACGGAGGGAACCTTGAGCTTCATTGCGCAGTATTTT. Translated: CASSITEGTLSFIAQYF.

The genes are TRBV19 and TRBJ2-6; perhaps TRBD2 as D (6 bases). Germline assignment: CDR1 LNHDA and CDR2 SQIVND (reference sequence). The CDR3 spans 14 residues. The V and J ends lost 11 bases and 2 bases respectively, with 13 bases between them. CDR3: CAPVGGPGANVLTF. The CDR3, as DNA: TGTGCCCCCGTGGGGGGACCTGGGGCCAACGTCCTGACTTTC. The full variable domain, with the rest looked up from reference TRBV19 and TRBJ2-6, is DGGITQSPKYLFRKEGQNVTLSCEQNLNHDAMYWYRQDPGQGLRLIYYSQIVNDFQKGDIAEGYSVSREKKESFPLTVTSAQKNPTAFYLCAPVGGPGANVLTFGAGSRLTVL.

This clonotype has only a few counts. The chain recombines TRBV27 with TRBJ1-2, with 9 bases fitting TRBD1. Germline V gene lookup returns CDR1 MNHEY and CDR2 SMNVEV (reference sequence). CDR3 size: 14 residues. V shed 4 bases and J 7 bases; nucleotides not matched to a gene: 7. The CDR3 DNA is TGTGCCAGCAGTTACAAAACAGGGGGCTCTGGCTACACCTTC. It specifies CASSYKTGGSGYTF.

This clonotype was observed at least ten times. The rearrangement links TRBV7-2 to TRBJ2-5, with D perhaps TRBD2 (5 bases). Germline V gene sequence: CDR1 SGHTA, CDR2 FQGNSA. The CDR3 is 15 residues long. V was clipped by 3 bases and J by 2 bases, with 13 bases between them. The CDR3 is CASSFYGGWQETQYF. The CDR3, as DNA: TGTGCCAGCAGCTTCTATGGCGGGTGGCAAGAGACCCAGTACTTC.

This clonotype was detected only a few times. The chain carries TRBV19 and TRBJ1-5; no clear D. CDR3 length equals 15 residues. CDR1 LNHDA and CDR2 SQIVND come from the germline V gene (reference sequence). The germline V and J ends were trimmed by 6 bases and 0 bases, with 12 bases remaining between them. The CDR3 loop is CASSHGVYSNQPQHF. The CDR3 nucleotides are TGTGCCAGTAGCCACGGGGTTTATAGCAATCAGCCCCAGCATTTT.

Turning to this clonotype: This may come from a read error, since a much larger clone is one base off. This chain links TRBV6-2 or TRBV6-3 with TRBJ1-5, with a weak D call TRBD1 (5 bases). Germline V lookup: CDR1 MNHEY, CDR2 SVGEGT. This CDR3 is 14 amino acids long. CDR3 region: CASSYPRGDQPQRF. The CDR3 DNA reads TGTGCCAGCAGTTATCCCCGAGGGGATCAGCCCCAGCGTTTT.

The table lists this clonotype with a few counts. The V and J genes are TRBV7-9 and TRBJ2-7, with TRBD1 matching over 12 bases. The V gene's germline CDR1 is SEHNR and CDR2 FQNEAQ (reference sequence). After removal of 3 bases from V and 5 bases from J, the junction contained 5 bases not matched to a gene. The CDR3 totals 15 residues. In DNA, the CDR3 is TGTGCCAGCAGCTTCCGGGACAGGGGGCAGCACGAGCAGTACTTC. It specifies CASSFRDRGQHEQYF.

This clonotype was observed at least ten times. The rearrangement uses TRBV5-1 and TRBJ2-7; TRBD1 agrees at 7 bases. Germline V lookup: CDR1 SGHRS, CDR2 YFSETQ. CDR3 length equals 14 residues. V trimming: 3 bases; J trimming: 2 bases; junction bases outside the gene matches: 5. For the CDR3, the DNA is TGCGCCAGCAGCTACGACAGGGATGCCTACGAGCAGTACTTC. It yields the protein CASSYDRDAYEQYF.

The chain employs TRBV9 and TRBJ2-2; 8 nucleotides match TRBD1. The germline V gene has CDR1 SGDLS and CDR2 YYNGEE. The CDR3 consists of 14 residues. V dropped 5 bases and J dropped 7; count of bases not matched to a gene: 7. CDR3 sequence reads: CASSKSGGHGELFF. In nucleotides, the CDR3 is TGTGCCAGCAGTAAGTCAGGGGGCCACGGGGAGCTGTTTTTT.

A word on this clonotype: This may come from a read error, since a much larger clone is one base off. The V gene is TRBV25-1, the J gene TRBJ2-5; D is possibly TRBD2 (5 bases). The CDR3 has 17 amino acids. Per the germline V gene, CDR1 is MGHDK and CDR2 is SYGVNS. The CDR3 reads CASSNGEAKTLQVTQYF. CDR3 nucleotides: TGTGCCAGCAGTAACGGGGAAGCCAAGACCTTACAAGTGACCCAGTACTTC.

The V and J genes are TRBV6-1 and TRBJ1-4, with a possible D match to TRBD1 (6 bases). Trimming stripped 9 bases from V and 4 bases from J, with 15 bases between. The CDR3 contains 14 residues. Germline V gives CDR1 MNHNS, CDR2 SASEGT. CDR3 in amino acids: CAREGEGVNEKLFF. The CDR3 DNA follows: TGTGCCAGGGAGGGCGAGGGGGTTAATGAAAAACTGTTTTTT.

This chain links TRBV20-1 with TRBJ2-7, with TRBD2 matching over 13 bases. CDR1 and CDR2 (germline): DFQATT, SNEGSKA (reference sequence). J gave up 7 bases and V 3 bases, and 9 bases lay outside the gene matches. The CDR3 extends over 15 amino acids. CDR3 sequence reads: CSARSTSGRVGEQYF. CDR3 coding DNA: TGCAGTGCTAGGTCCACTAGCGGGAGGGTGGGGGAGCAGTACTTC.

This clonotype was found a few times. The V gene is TRBV9, the J gene TRBJ2-7; D tentatively fits TRBD1 or TRBD2 (5 bases each). This CDR3 comprises 15 residues. V gave up 0 bases and J gave up 5 bases, with 15 bases separating them. Germline CDR1 and CDR2: SGDLS and YYNGEE. DNA of the CDR3: TGTGCCAGCAGCGTAGAGGTTGGGCAGGGACACGAGCAGTACTTC. It is translated as CASSVEVGQGHEQYF. The entire variable domain, with the rest obtained from reference TRBV9 and TRBJ2-7, is as follows: DSGVTQTPKHLITATGQRVTLRCSPRSGDLSVYWYQQSLDQGLQFLIQYYNGEERAKGNILERFSAQQFPDLHSELNLSSLELGDSALYFCASSVEVGQGHEQYFGPGTRLTVT.

The chain is built from TRBV9 and TRBJ2-1; no clear D gene. CDR1 and CDR2 from the germline V gene are SGDLS and YYNGEE. Trimming shortened V by 0 bases and J by 6 bases, and 16 bases separated the two germline ends. This CDR3 region has 16 residues. In nucleotides, the CDR3 is TGTGCCAGCAGCGTAGTGGCTACGTCGTGGGGCAATGAGCAGTTCTTC. Translating it yields CASSVVATSWGNEQFF.

The table lists this clonotype with many counts. The V gene is TRBV7-2, the J gene TRBJ2-6; no definite D call. The length of the CDR3 is 16 residues. Germline V gives CDR1 SGHTA, CDR2 FQGNSA. The V gene lost 5 bases and the J gene lost 0 bases, with 11 bases spanning the gap. CDR3 sequence: CASSPSWVSGANVLTF. In nucleotides, the CDR3 is TGTGCCAGCAGCCCAAGCTGGGTCTCTGGGGCCAACGTCCTGACTTTC.

The V call is TRBV28, the J call TRBJ2-7; D is unclear. The germline V and J ends were trimmed by 7 bases and 3 bases, with 16 bases remaining between them. Germline CDR1 is MDHEN and CDR2 is SYDVKM. The CDR3 loop spans 14 amino acids. CDR3 DNA sequence: TGTGCCAGCACTAGGACGGACCCATACTACGAGCAGTACTTC. The encoded protein is CASTRTDPYYEQYF.

Worth noting for this clonotype: Being one base from a much bigger clone, this may be a read error. This chain connects TRBV24-1 to TRBJ1-1, with unresolved D. V dropped 6 bases and J dropped 3 bases, with 16 bases sitting between them. Germline V gene data show CDR1 as KGHDR and CDR2 as SFDVKD. This CDR3 has 15 amino acids. The CDR3 nucleotides are TGTGCCACCAGTCCCGAGACTTGTACGGACACTGAAGCTTTCTTT. This sequence encodes CATSPETCTDTEAFF.

This clonotype appeared many times. The chain combines TRBV12-3 or TRBV12-4 with TRBJ2-1; TRBD2 is a possible D gene (6 bases). V was shortened by 7 bases and J by 9 bases, with 16 bases between the two germline ends. The CDR3 contains 13 residues. This CDR3 reads CASNPTVGGEQFF. The CDR3 DNA reads TGTGCCAGCAACCCTACGGTGGGGGGTGAGCAGTTCTTC.

This clonotype occurred many times. The V and J genes are TRBV20-1 and TRBJ1-3; no reliable D call. Trimming took off 3 bases at V and 2 bases at J, with 8 bases between the two ends. This CDR3 spans 13 amino acids. The germline V gene encodes CDR1 DFQATT and CDR2 SNEGSKA (reference sequence). The CDR3 bases are TGCAGTGCTAGTAGCCGGACTGGAAACACCATATATTTT. Protein product: CSASSRTGNTIYF.

This clonotype has only a few counts. The V call is TRBV6-5, the J call TRBJ2-1; TRBD2 is a possible D gene (6 bases). The CDR3 is 16 amino acids. In germline, CDR1 is MNHEY, CDR2 SVGAGI. V was shortened by 2 bases and J by 6 bases, with 17 bases between the two germline ends. Here the CDR3 DNA reads TGTGCCAGCAGTTACACCGGGACTCCACCCAGCAATGAGCAGTTCTTC. This codes for CASSYTGTPPSNEQFF.

This sequence joins TRBV30 and TRBJ2-5; D uncertain. The length of the CDR3 is 11 residues. Trimming took off 1 base at V and 5 bases at J, with 5 bases between the two ends. From germline, CDR1 is GTSNPN and CDR2 SVGIG (reference sequence). CDR3 nucleotide sequence: TGTGCCTGGAGTGATATGGAGACCCAGTACTTC. Its translation is CAWSDMETQYF.